This T cell receptor beta chain was recovered during a study of blood T cell repertoires in COVID-19. The overall study: COVID-19 samples, acute and convalescent, were from the United States, Italy and Spain. In each case, the material was cDNA or gDNA derived from T cells, B-cell-depleted T cells, or PBMCs.

The age range of participants was about 18 to 95 years, with residence in about two dozen US areas. In assigning cohorts, the study relied on participant-reported clinical history. Measured with immunoSEQ multiplex PCR; TCRdb has only the in-frame clones, and not every one. Seen here are about 200,000 clones, more than 75% observed once, and the top ten hold about 6%. CDR1 is SEHNR and CDR2 is FQNEAQ in the germline V gene (reference sequence). V was clipped by 8 bases and J by 2 bases, with 15 bases between them. This CDR3 spans 14 amino acids. The sequence came from a man between 40 and 49 years old with acute COVID-19. The chain joins TRBV7-9 to TRBJ1-2, with D unresolved. The sequencing sample was made of PBMCs or T cells enriched from blood (not recorded which). CDR3 DNA sequence: TGTGCCAGCTTGATCCCCCACAGCAACTATGGCTACACCTTC. This gives the protein CASLIPHSNYGYTF.